This TCR beta chain was documented in a study of human T cells and chemical hapten exposure. Across the study: Largely, small differences in pooled library volume made per-sample TCR yields vary. Study results and limitations: No alteration of TCRs above 1 in 1000 frequency was seen with DPC sensitization.

Library preparation tagged each individual cDNA molecule with a unique molecular identifier. Original data processing: With a range of roughly 23,224 to 690,600, the median per sample was roughly 95,000 TCRs. TCRdb passed the 5' RACE reads through MiXCR, listing each CDR3 protein once. TCRdb, not the authors, supplied the V and J calls. The table lists fewer than 150,000 distinct CDR3 sequences, roughly 19% of them singletons, with around 3% in the top ten. This CDR3 contains 20 residues. Deletions cut 6 bases from V and 4 bases from J, with 32 bases between. Germline CDR1 MNHEY, CDR2 SMNVEV (reference sequence). From whole blood left unfractionated, total RNA was extracted. Turning to this clonotype: Its antigen remains unidentified.

The TCR originated in a human donor in good health. The chain uses TRBV27 and TRBJ2-3; D perhaps matches TRBD2 (5 bases). The DNA for the CDR3 is TGTGCCAGCAGCCTTCTACTTGCCACAATAGCGACCCACCACCCAGATACGCAGTATTTT. It specifies CASSLLLATIATHHPDTQYF.